These 6 T cell receptor beta chains share one sample of origin, sequenced in a study of response to subunit inactivated influenza vaccine. TCRdb reprocessed the RT-PCR reads with MiXCR, giving one entry per CDR3 protein. In the table there are almost 250,000 distinct CDR3 sequences, 10% to 15% of which are singletons. The input for sequencing was non-naive T cells sorted from PBMCs, taken around 15 days before vaccination. The receptors come from a middle-aged man who received an inactivated influenza vaccine.

CDR3 sequence (DNA): TGTGCCAGCAGCCAAGATGCGAGATATGGCTACACCTTC. Its protein product is CASSQDARYGYTF. The rearrangement uses TRBV3-1 and TRBJ1-2; D is unresolved. Germline CDR1 LGHDT, CDR2 YNNKEL (reference sequence). V gave up 0 bases and J gave up 5 bases, with 7 bases separating them. This CDR3 comprises 13 residues.

CDR3 protein: CASSPSWGRVRYEQYF. The CDR3 bases are TGTGCCAGCAGCCCCTCCTGGGGAAGGGTCAGGTACGAGCAGTACTTC. The V call is TRBV27, the J call TRBJ2-7; D not resolved. V lost 6 bases and J 4 bases, leaving 22 bases between the germline ends. Germline loops: CDR1 MNHEY, CDR2 SMNVEV (reference sequence). The CDR3 consists of 16 residues.

This clonotype was seen ten or more times. The rearrangement links TRBV28 to TRBJ1-2; 7 nucleotides match TRBD1. The CDR3 runs 15 residues. Losses at the gene ends were 4 bases for V and 1 base for J; bases not matched to a gene: 6. Germline values: CDR1 MDHEN, CDR2 SYDVKM. CDR3 DNA sequence: TGTGCCAGCAGTTCCTCCAGGGGGATTAACTATGGCTACACCTTC. Amino acid sequence: CASSSSRGINYGYTF.

This chain links TRBV2 with TRBJ2-7; weak D call: TRBD1 (5 bases). V lost 5 bases, J lost 7 bases, and 15 bases lay in between. Germline assignment: CDR1 SNHLY and CDR2 FYNNEI. The CDR3 contains 13 residues. CDR3 in DNA: TGTGCCAGCAGTCTGCACAAGTCAGGGGAGCAGTACTTC. Protein sequence: CASSLHKSGEQYF.

This clonotype was seen a few times. The J gene is TRBJ1-3, the V gene TRBV10-3; TRBD1 matches at 8 bases. J was trimmed by 0 bases and V by 2 bases; bases with no gene match: 6. CDR1 is ENHRY, CDR2 SYGVKD, per germline. The CDR3 is 17 amino acids. CDR3 loop: CAISETGDRTSGNTIYF. CDR3 bases: TGTGCCATCAGTGAGACCGGGGACAGGACCTCTGGAAACACCATATATTTT.

The rearrangement uses TRBV19 and TRBJ2-7, with 8 bases matching TRBD1. The CDR3 runs 15 residues. Trimming removed 4 bases from V and 2 bases from J; junction bases left unmatched: 7. Germline values: CDR1 LNHDA, CDR2 SQIVND (reference sequence). The DNA of the CDR3 is TGTGCCAGTAGTAGGGGAGGACAGGGAACCTACGAGCAGTACTTC. Residues: CASSRGGQGTYEQYF.